This T cell receptor (beta chain) was identified during a study of blood T cell repertoires in COVID-19. Looking at the study overall: Collection of acute and convalescent COVID-19 samples took place in the United States, Italy and Spain.

Generated by immunoSEQ multiplex PCR, the TCRdb table keeps only in-frame clones and is missing some. This table has 200,000 to 250,000 clones, 86% appearing once. The CDR3 extends over 16 amino acids. Germline V gene data show CDR1 as SGHNT and CDR2 as YENEEA. V dropped 0 bases and J dropped 4; count of bases not matched to a gene: 4. The chain couples TRBV11-3 to TRBJ2-2, with TRBD2 matching 8 bases. Specimen: peripheral blood. The sequence was collected from a woman in her forties or fifties with COVID-19, enrolled during active disease. CDR3 protein: CASSLDRGGGTGELFF. CDR3 in DNA: TGTGCCAGCAGCTTAGATCGGGGGGGCGGCACCGGGGAGCTGTTTTTT.